A selection of T cell receptor beta chains follows, all from one sample in a study of graft-versus-host responses after intestinal transplantation. TCRdb's copy holds only in-frame clones and misses some; the assay was immunoSEQ multiplex PCR. This sample carries approximately 100,000 clones, roughly 83% of them seen once, and the ten largest clones take roughly 1.4%. Sequenced here: PBMCs, sampled 255 days after intestinal transplant. The source is a human patient who received an intestinal transplant, so some T cells may come from the graft donor. CDR3s include the opening cysteine and the closing phenylalanine or tryptophan. The D gene is left open where the match is weak. Size is stated for part of the rows, as once, few or many counts, or as a class when the clone is expanded.

size,J,V,length,D,CDR3,DNA
NA,TRBJ2-2,TRBV5-1,17,TRBD2,CASSLLAGGSGTGELFF,TGCGCCAGCAGCTTACTAGCGGGGGGCTCGGGCACCGGGGAGCTGTTTTTT
NA,TRBJ2-7,TRBV5-6,13,NA,CASSIAGLAEQYF,TGTGCCAGCAGTATAGCAGGGCTTGCCGAGCAGTACTTC
once,TRBJ2-5,TRBV27,13,NA,CASSWQGIGTQYF,TGTGCCAGCAGTTGGCAGGGCATAGGGACCCAGTACTTC
NA,TRBJ2-7,TRBV5-5,15,NA,CASSFSWGAGDEQYF,TGTGCCAGCAGCTTTTCGTGGGGGGCCGGGGACGAGCAGTACTTC
NA,TRBJ1-5,TRBV4-1,16,TRBD1,CASSQDWTGGNQPQHF,TGCGCCAGCAGCCAAGATTGGACAGGGGGGAATCAGCCCCAGCATTTT
NA,TRBJ1-1,TRBV28,15,NA,CASSEPQGLIAEAFF,TGTGCCAGCAGTGAACCACAGGGCTTAATCGCTGAAGCTTTCTTT
NA,TRBJ1-5,TRBV6-1,15,NA,CASEKGEHPNQPQHF,TGTGCCAGCGAGAAAGGCGAGCATCCCAATCAGCCCCAGCATTTT
NA,TRBJ2-6,TRBV28,17,TRBD1,CASSSGTGWAGANVLTF,TGTGCCAGCAGTTCGGGGACAGGGTGGGCTGGGGCCAACGTCCTGACTTTC
once,TRBJ2-1,TRBV28,13,NA,CASSLGQGDEQFF,TGTGCCAGCAGTTTGGGGCAGGGCGATGAGCAGTTCTTC
NA,TRBJ1-1,TRBV7-8,15,TRBD1,CASSSKTGGDTEAFF,TGTGCCAGCAGCTCTAAGACAGGGGGGGACACTGAAGCTTTCTTT
NA,TRBJ2-1,TRBV7-2,12,NA,CASSFPTGQQFF,TGTGCCAGCAGCTTCCCTACCGGTCAGCAGTTCTTC
NA,TRBJ2-5,TRBV29-1,13,TRBD1,CSVEDRGQETQYF,TGCAGCGTTGAAGACAGGGGGCAAGAGACCCAGTACTTC
NA,TRBJ2-7,TRBV28,15,TRBD1,CASTVGQLFSYEQYF,TGTGCCAGCACCGTGGGACAGCTCTTCTCCTACGAGCAGTACTTC
NA,TRBJ1-6,TRBV19,13,NA,CASGLLGNSPLHF,TGTGCCAGCGGGCTCCTCGGAAATTCACCCCTCCACTTT
NA,TRBJ2-5,TRBV28,14,TRBD2,CASQPAGGEETQYF,TGTGCCAGCCAACCGGCGGGGGGGGAAGAGACCCAGTACTTC
NA,TRBJ1-4,TRBV4-3,14,NA,CASSQSGPNEKLFF,TGCGCCAGCAGCCAGTCGGGGCCTAATGAAAAACTGTTTTTT
NA,TRBJ1-1,TRBV28,12,NA,CASIPDGREAFF,TGTGCCAGCATACCTGACGGCAGAGAAGCTTTCTTT
NA,TRBJ1-2,TRBV6-1,13,NA,CASSEEPGIGYTF,TGTGCCAGCAGTGAAGAGCCAGGGATCGGCTACACCTTC
NA,TRBJ2-1,TRBV5-1,18,TRBD2,CASSFTGLAGGQSNEQFF,TGCGCCAGCAGCTTCACCGGACTAGCGGGAGGGCAGTCCAATGAGCAGTTCTTC
NA,TRBJ2-3,TRBV9,14,NA,CASSVAREAGTQYF,TGTGCCAGCAGCGTAGCTCGAGAAGCGGGTACGCAGTATTTT
NA,TRBJ1-5,TRBV4-3,16,NA,CASSQDAGARNQPQHF,TGCGCCAGCAGCCAAGACGCAGGGGCGAGAAATCAGCCCCAGCATTTT
NA,TRBJ1-2,TRBV29-1,12,NA,CSVVAATYGYTF,TGCAGCGTTGTCGCGGCGACCTATGGCTACACCTTC
NA,TRBJ2-7,TRBV10-2,13,NA,CASSEGAGDEQYF,TGCGCCAGCAGTGAGGGGGCCGGCGACGAGCAGTACTTC
NA,TRBJ1-3,TRBV25-1,13,NA,CASRQGAGNTIYF,TGTGCCAGCAGGCAAGGGGCTGGAAACACCATATATTTT
NA,TRBJ2-5,TRBV6-6,14,NA,CASSYSMEGGTQYF,TGTGCCAGCAGTTACTCGATGGAGGGAGGGACCCAGTACTTC
NA,TRBJ2-2,TRBV7-3,15,NA,CASSLEQGYTGELFF,TGTGCCAGCAGCTTAGAGCAGGGATACACCGGGGAGCTGTTTTTT
NA,TRBJ2-7,TRBV18,15,NA,CASSPGSASRGEQYF,TGTGCCAGCTCACCGGGATCTGCCAGTCGGGGCGAGCAGTACTTC
NA,TRBJ1-5,TRBV19,14,NA,CASSSQGSNQPQHF,TGTGCCAGTAGTTCTCAGGGTAGCAATCAGCCCCAGCATTTT
NA,TRBJ2-1,TRBV9,16,TRBD2,CASSVGIAGDLDEQFF,TGTGCCAGCAGCGTAGGGATAGCGGGAGATCTGGATGAGCAGTTCTTC
NA,TRBJ1-2,TRBV18,14,NA,CASPPPEPVNGYTF,TGTGCCAGCCCACCACCGGAACCAGTCAATGGCTACACCTTC
NA,TRBJ1-5,TRBV28,15,TRBD1,CASRVQGAGNQPQHF,TGTGCCAGCAGGGTTCAGGGGGCGGGCAATCAGCCCCAGCATTTT
NA,TRBJ1-4,TRBV27,15,TRBD1,CASSLYGTGYEKLFF,TGTGCCAGCAGTTTATACGGGACAGGGTATGAAAAACTGTTTTTT
few,TRBJ2-7,TRBV5-4,13,NA,CASSRGPAYEQYF,TGTGCCAGCAGCCGAGGTCCTGCCTACGAGCAGTACTTC
NA,TRBJ2-7,TRBV28,15,TRBD1,CASSPWDRAEYEQYF,TGTGCCAGCAGTCCTTGGGACAGGGCGGAATACGAGCAGTACTTC
NA,TRBJ1-5,TRBV2,14,NA,CASSGLLGNQPQHF,TGTGCCAGCAGTGGACTACTGGGGAATCAGCCCCAGCATTTT
NA,TRBJ1-1,TRBV7-9,14,NA,CASSLGGVDTEAFF,TGTGCCAGCAGCTTAGGAGGGGTGGACACTGAAGCTTTCTTT
NA,TRBJ1-6,TRBV7-2,16,TRBD1,CASSSPTGSNNSPLHF,TGTGCCAGCAGCTCGCCGACAGGGTCGAATAATTCACCCCTCCACTTT
NA,TRBJ1-4,TRBV9,15,NA,CASSVEDGVNEKLFF,TGTGCCAGCAGCGTAGAGGACGGGGTAAATGAAAAACTGTTTTTT
few,TRBJ1-2,TRBV5-4,12,TRBD1,CASSKTGTGYTF,TGTGCCAGCAGCAAGACAGGGACTGGCTACACCTTC
NA,TRBJ2-3,TRBV5-6,16,TRBD2,CASSWGTSGRTDTQYF,TGTGCCAGCAGCTGGGGGACTAGCGGCCGCACAGATACGCAGTATTTT
NA,TRBJ2-5,TRBV11-3,15,TRBD1,CASSLLDRVQETQYF,TGTGCCAGCAGCTTACTCGACAGGGTACAAGAGACCCAGTACTTC
NA,TRBJ2-7,TRBV11-2,11,NA,CASSPRREQYF,TGTGCCAGCAGCCCTAGGAGGGAGCAGTACTTC
NA,TRBJ1-5,TRBV19,13,NA,CASGSPSSQPQHF,TGTGCCAGTGGCAGCCCGTCGTCCCAGCCCCAGCATTTT
NA,TRBJ1-4,TRBV19,13,NA,CASSVDREEKLFF,TGTGCCAGTAGTGTGGATCGGGAAGAAAAACTGTTTTTT
NA,TRBJ2-2,TRBV11-2,13,NA,CASRGYNTGELFF,TGTGCCAGCAGGGGTTATAACACCGGGGAGCTGTTTTTT
NA,TRBJ2-5,TRBV28,15,NA,CASSFGSSRSETQYF,TGTGCCAGCAGTTTTGGTTCTTCTAGATCAGAGACCCAGTACTTC
NA,TRBJ2-5,TRBV29-1,18,TRBD2,CSVPAGRGAGWQEETQYF,TGCAGCGTCCCAGCGGGGAGAGGTGCAGGGTGGCAAGAAGAGACCCAGTACTTC
NA,TRBJ2-4,TRBV6-1,13,NA,CASSETVLVIQYF,TGTGCCAGCAGTGAAACAGTATTGGTCATTCAGTACTTC
NA,TRBJ2-5,TRBV4-1,16,TRBD2,CASSLYTAGGQETQYF,TGCGCCAGCAGTCTATATACCGCGGGGGGCCAAGAGACCCAGTACTTC
NA,TRBJ2-3,TRBV9,17,TRBD1,CASSVASGQGRTDTQYF,TGTGCCAGCAGCGTGGCGTCGGGACAGGGCCGCACAGATACGCAGTATTTT